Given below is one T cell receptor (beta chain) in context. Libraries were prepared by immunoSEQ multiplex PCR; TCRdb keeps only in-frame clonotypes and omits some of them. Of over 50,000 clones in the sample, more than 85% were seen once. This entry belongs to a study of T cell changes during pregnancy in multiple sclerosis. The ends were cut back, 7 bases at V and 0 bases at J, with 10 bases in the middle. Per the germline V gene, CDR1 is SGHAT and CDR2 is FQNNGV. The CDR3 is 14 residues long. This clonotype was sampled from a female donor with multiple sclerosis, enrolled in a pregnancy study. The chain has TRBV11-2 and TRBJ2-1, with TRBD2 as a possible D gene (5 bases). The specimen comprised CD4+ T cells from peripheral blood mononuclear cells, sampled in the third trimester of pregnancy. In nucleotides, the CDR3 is TGTGCCAGCACCTCGGGGAGCTCCTACAATGAGCAGTTCTTC. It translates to CASTSGSSYNEQFF.